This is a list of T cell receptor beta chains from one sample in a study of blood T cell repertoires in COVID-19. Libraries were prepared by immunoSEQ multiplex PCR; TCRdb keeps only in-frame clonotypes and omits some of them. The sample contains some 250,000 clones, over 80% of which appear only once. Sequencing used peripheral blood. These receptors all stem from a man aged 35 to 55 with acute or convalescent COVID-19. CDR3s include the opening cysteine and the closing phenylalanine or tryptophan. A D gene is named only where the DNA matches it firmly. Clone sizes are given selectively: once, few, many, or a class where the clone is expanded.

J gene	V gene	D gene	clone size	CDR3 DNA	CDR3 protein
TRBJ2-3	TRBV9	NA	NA	TGTGCCAGCAGCGCAACCCAGGGATTATCCACAGATACGCAGTATTTT	CASSATQGLSTDTQYF
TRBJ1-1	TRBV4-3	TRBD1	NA	TGCGCCAGCAGCCGAGGACAGGGGAACACTGAAGCTTTCTTT	CASSRGQGNTEAFF
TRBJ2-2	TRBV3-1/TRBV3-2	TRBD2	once	TGTGCCAGCAGCCAACTTTCTACTGCGGGAGCCGGGGAGCTGTTTTTT	CASSQLSTAGAGELFF
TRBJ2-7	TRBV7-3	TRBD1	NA	TGTGCCAGCAGCACGGGACAGGGCTACGAGCAGTACTTC	CASSTGQGYEQYF
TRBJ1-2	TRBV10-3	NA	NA	TGTGCCATCAGTGAGTCGCGGGGGGTGTCATCTGTCTATGGCTACACCTTC	CAISESRGVSSVYGYTF
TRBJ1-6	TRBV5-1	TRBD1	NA	TGCGCCAGCAGTTGGGACAGGGGCGATAATTCACCCCTCCACTTT	CASSWDRGDNSPLHF
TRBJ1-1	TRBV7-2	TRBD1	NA	TGTGCCAGCAGCGCGACAGGGGGCCAAGCTTTCTTT	CASSATGGQAFF
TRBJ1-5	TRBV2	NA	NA	TGTGCCAGCAGTTTTGGCAGGGTGGACCAGCCCCAGCATTTT	CASSFGRVDQPQHF
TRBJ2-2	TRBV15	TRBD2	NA	TGTGCCACCAGCCCTTTTGGCGAGCGGGAACTTGGCGGGGAGCTGTTTTTT	CATSPFGERELGGELFF
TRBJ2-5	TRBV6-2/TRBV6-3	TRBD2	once	TGTGCCAGCAGTTACTCGGCGGGAGCAGAGACCCAGTACTTC	CASSYSAGAETQYF
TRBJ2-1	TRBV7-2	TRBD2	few	TGTGCCAGCACCTCGGGGGGGACTAGCGGCAATGAGCAGTTCTTC	CASTSGGTSGNEQFF